Each of the 28 T cell receptor beta chains below was sequenced from the same sample in a study of siplizumab effects on memory and regulatory T cells. Sequencing used immunoSEQ multiplex PCR; TCRdb keeps in-frame clones, though not all of them. The table shows some 97,000 clones, with 91% occurring only once. Sequenced sample: CD4+ T cells sorted from blood. The receptors here all came from a human donor in good health.

The chain has TRBV5-1 and TRBJ2-1, with a weak D call TRBD2 (6 bases). V shed 6 bases and J shed 3 bases, with 13 bases lying between them. Germline V CDR1 and CDR2: SGHRS, YFSETQ. The length of the CDR3 is 14 residues. The chain's CDR3 is CASTRDSDYNEQFF. As DNA, the CDR3 is TGCGCCAGCACTCGGGACTCCGACTACAATGAGCAGTTCTTC. Looking up the rest from reference TRBV5-1 and TRBJ2-1 gives the full variable domain: KAGVTQTPRYLIKTRGQQVTLSCSPISGHRSVSWYQQTPGQGLQFLFEYFSETQRNKGNFPGRFSGRQFSNSRSEMNVSTLELGDSALYLCASTRDSDYNEQFFGPGTRLTVL.

This chain uses TRBV5-1 with TRBJ1-1; TRBD1 matches at 8 bases. Germline values: CDR1 SGHRS, CDR2 YFSETQ. Unmatched junction bases numbered 6, after V lost 4 bases and J lost 1 base. The CDR3 extends over 15 amino acids. Here the CDR3 reads CASSRTGTGNTEAFF. For the CDR3, the DNA is TGCGCCAGCAGCAGGACCGGGACAGGGAACACTGAAGCTTTCTTT.

This CDR3 reads CASILSASSYNSPLHF. CDR3 coding DNA: TGTGCCAGTATTCTGTCCGCGAGCTCCTATAATTCACCCCTCCACTTT. The chain recombines TRBV19 with TRBJ1-6; D remains ambiguous. CDR3 length equals 16 residues. Deletions cut 7 bases from V and 0 bases from J, with 13 bases between. Germline V gene lookup returns CDR1 LNHDA and CDR2 SQIVND (reference sequence).

The CDR3 loop reads CAHKTGSNEQYF. Here the CDR3 DNA reads TGTGCCCACAAGACAGGGTCCAACGAGCAGTACTTC. The chain has TRBV10-3 and TRBJ2-5, with 7 positions matching TRBD1. The DNA matches TRBJ2-7 better at its end, which makes the J call doubtful. CDR1 is ENHRY and CDR2 is SYGVKD in the germline V gene. The CDR3 runs to 12 residues.

The chain has TRBV5-4 and TRBJ2-5; TRBD2 might be the D (6 bases). The CDR3 length is 15 residues. Germline V gene sequence: CDR1 SGHNT, CDR2 YYREEE (reference sequence). V gave up 1 base and J gave up 9 bases, with 19 bases separating them. The CDR3, as DNA: TGTGCCAGCAGCTTGCCCACAGCGGGCTCGGAGGCCCAGTACTTC. Translating it yields CASSLPTAGSEAQYF.

This chain uses TRBV6-6 with TRBJ2-5; maybe TRBD2 (6 bases). The CDR3 length is 13 residues. Trimming pared 7 bases from V and 7 bases from J, leaving 16 bases between. Germline CDR1 reads MNHNY; CDR2 reads SVGAGI (reference sequence). CDR3: CASTYGTEGTQYF. CDR3 sequence (DNA): TGTGCCAGCACATACGGGACGGAGGGGACCCAGTACTTC.

The rearrangement links TRBV2 to TRBJ2-1; D is uncertain. The CDR3 spans 15 residues. The germline CDR1 and CDR2 sequences are SNHLY and FYNNEI. With 3 bases removed from V and 6 bases from J, the gap between germline ends came to 15 bases. The CDR3 nucleotides read TGTGCCAGCAGTGAGCGGTCCGCTAGGACCAATGAGCAGTTCTTC. Its translation: CASSERSARTNEQFF.

This clone was counted between two and nine times. The chain employs TRBV9 and TRBJ2-3, with 7 bases aligning to TRBD2. V shed 1 base and J 8 bases; nucleotides not matched to a gene: 10. This CDR3 is built from 15 residues. Looked up from germline, CDR1 is SGDLS and CDR2 is YYNGEE. Here the CDR3 reads CASSVSWTRGGTQYF. The CDR3 DNA is TGTGCCAGCAGCGTATCTTGGACTAGAGGAGGTACGCAGTATTTT.

The genes are TRBV7-9 and TRBJ1-6, with D uncertain. The V end lost 8 bases, the J end lost 7 bases, and 12 bases lay between the germline ends. Germline lookup yields CDR1 SEHNR and CDR2 FQNEAQ (reference sequence). The CDR3 extends over 13 amino acids. The CDR3 is CASGDRLNSPLHF. The CDR3 DNA reads as TGTGCCAGCGGCGACCGCTTGAATTCACCCCTCCACTTT.

This clone was found a few times. The V gene is TRBV14, the J gene TRBJ2-1, with TRBD2 matching over 10 bases. From germline, CDR1 is SGHDN and CDR2 FVKESK. The junction had 9 bases not matched to a gene; V was cut back by 3 bases and J by 7 bases. CDR3 length: 16 residues. The DNA of the CDR3 is TGTGCCAGCAGCCAGCTTCCGGGACTAGCGTGGAATGAGCAGTTCTTC. This codes for CASSQLPGLAWNEQFF.

CDR3 sequence: CASRDSFMYNEQFF. The CDR3 DNA is TGTGCCAGCAGGGACAGTTTTATGTACAATGAGCAGTTCTTC. The J gene is TRBJ2-1, the V gene TRBV2; maybe TRBD1 (6 bases). The CDR3 spans 14 residues. The germline V gene encodes CDR1 SNHLY and CDR2 FYNNEI. The ends were cut back, 6 bases at V and 4 bases at J, with 13 bases in the middle.

The V and J genes are TRBV5-5 and TRBJ2-1; TRBD1 agrees at 8 bases. The CDR3 consists of 15 residues. V was pared by 3 bases and J by 4 bases, with 6 bases of the junction left unmatched. Germline V lookup: CDR1 SGHKS, CDR2 YYEKEE (reference sequence). The CDR3 DNA reads as TGTGCCAGCAGCTCCGGACAGGGCTCATACAATGAGCAGTTCTTC. This translates into CASSSGQGSYNEQFF.

The chain couples TRBV4-1 to TRBJ2-7; TRBD1 matches 12 bases. CDR1 and CDR2 (germline): MGHRA, YSYEKL. V shed 1 base and J 6 bases; nucleotides not matched to a gene: 10. This CDR3 contains 17 residues. In nucleotides, the CDR3 is TGCGCCAGCAGCCAAGCTCGAGTGGGACAGGGGGCATCCGAGCAGTACTTC. Residues: CASSQARVGQGASEQYF.

The chain has TRBV6-5 and TRBJ1-1; D is possibly TRBD1 (6 bases). CDR1 is MNHEY, CDR2 SVGAGI, per germline. V was shortened by 0 bases and J by 8 bases, with 10 bases between the two germline ends. The CDR3 consists of 13 residues. Here the CDR3 DNA reads TGTGCCAGCAGTTACTCGGAGGGGGTCGAAGCTTTCTTT. It yields the protein CASSYSEGVEAFF.

The chain uses TRBV7-3 and TRBJ1-2, with D perhaps TRBD1 (5 bases). Germline V CDR1 and CDR2: SGHTA, FQGTGA. With 5 bases removed from V and 4 bases from J, the gap between germline ends came to 11 bases. There are 13 residues in the CDR3. Here the CDR3 DNA reads TGTGCCAGCAGCCCCGAGGGGCTCTATGGCTACACCTTC. Encoded protein: CASSPEGLYGYTF.

The chain is built from TRBV27 and TRBJ1-6, with a tentative D call TRBD1 (6 bases). CDR3 length: 14 residues. V was clipped by 4 bases and J by 5 bases, with 9 bases between them. The germline CDR1 and CDR2 sequences are MNHEY and SMNVEV (reference sequence). CDR3 amino acids: CASSSDRNNSPLHF. CDR3 coding DNA: TGTGCCAGCAGTTCGGACAGAAATAATTCACCCCTCCACTTT.

Only a few counts were recorded for this clone. The chain has TRBV20-1 and TRBJ1-1; D not resolved. The V end was cut by 5 bases, the J end by 6 bases, with 7 bases between. The germline CDR1 and CDR2 sequences are DFQATT and SNEGSKA (reference sequence). The CDR3 length is 10 residues. CDR3 sequence reads: CSADRAEAFF. CDR3 DNA sequence: TGCAGTGCTGACCGGGCTGAAGCTTTCTTT.

The CDR3 region has the DNA TGTGCCAGCAGTGATCAGACAGGCACCTATGGCTACACCTTC. Protein product: CASSDQTGTYGYTF. V gene TRBV2 combines with J gene TRBJ1-2; a weak D match, TRBD1 (6 bases). The germline V and J ends were trimmed by 3 bases and 4 bases, with 12 bases remaining between them. Looked up from germline, CDR1 is SNHLY and CDR2 is FYNNEI. The length of the CDR3 is 14 residues.

The chain combines TRBV11-1 with TRBJ2-5, with 8 bases that match TRBD2. V lost 3 bases and J lost 0; bases outside the gene matches: 3. In germline, CDR1 is SGHAT, CDR2 FQDESV (reference sequence). The CDR3 consists of 15 residues. CDR3: CASSFPGGYQETQYF. The CDR3 coding sequence is TGTGCCAGCAGCTTTCCGGGGGGGTACCAAGAGACCCAGTACTTC.

The chain is built from TRBV28 and TRBJ2-2; no clear D gene. CDR1 is MDHEN and CDR2 is SYDVKM in the germline V gene. With 3 bases removed from V and 5 bases from J, the gap between germline ends came to 7 bases. The CDR3 totals 13 residues. The CDR3 DNA reads as TGTGCCAGCAGTTTTAGTCCGACCGGGGAGCTGTTTTTT. Translation gives CASSFSPTGELFF.

The V and J genes are TRBV7-8 and TRBJ2-5; D is ambiguous. The end of the DNA aligns better with TRBJ2-7, so the J call may be wrong. The CDR3 length is 14 residues. Germline V gene sequence: CDR1 SGHVS, CDR2 FQNEAQ. The CDR3 sequence: CASSADEANYEQYF. The CDR3 bases are TGTGCCAGCAGCGCGGACGAAGCAAACTACGAGCAGTACTTC.

This sequence joins TRBV5-1 and TRBJ2-7, with a possible D match to TRBD2 (6 bases). This CDR3 has 15 residues. The V gene lost 4 bases and the J gene lost 4 bases, with 18 bases spanning the gap. Germline V gene sequence: CDR1 SGHRS, CDR2 YFSETQ. CDR3 residues: CASSLGLIGGYEQYF. CDR3 DNA: TGCGCCAGCAGCCTTGGACTAATTGGAGGATACGAGCAGTACTTC.

The V gene is TRBV7-8, the J gene TRBJ2-7; the match to TRBD2 covers 9 bases. CDR1 SGHVS and CDR2 FQNEAQ come from the germline V gene. Trimming cost V 0 bases and J 4 bases; bases outside gene matches: 7. The CDR3 runs 16 residues. CDR3 nucleotide sequence: TGTGCCAGCAGCTTAGCGCCGGCGGGGGGGACATACGAGCAGTACTTC. Translation gives CASSLAPAGGTYEQYF. The variable domain in full, completed from reference TRBV7-8 and TRBJ2-7, reads GAGVSQSPRYKVAKRGQDVALRCDPISGHVSLFWYQQALGQGPEFLTYFQNEAQLDKSGLPSDRFFAERPEGSVSTLKIQRTQQEDSAVYLCASSLAPAGGTYEQYFGPGTRLTVT.

The V and J genes are TRBV6-5 and TRBJ1-1; D remains unclear. The CDR3 consists of 13 residues. V lost 8 bases, J lost 1 base, and 11 bases lay in between. CDR1 is MNHEY and CDR2 is SVGAGI in the germline V gene. Here the CDR3 reads CASGPQPNTEAFF. The CDR3, as DNA: TGTGCCAGCGGCCCTCAACCGAACACTGAAGCTTTCTTT.

V usage is TRBV7-8 and J usage is TRBJ1-1; 10 bases agree with TRBD1. The V gene end was trimmed by 3 bases and the J gene end by 0 bases; junction bases not matched to a gene: 4. Germline V gives CDR1 SGHVS, CDR2 FQNEAQ. CDR3 length: 16 amino acids. The CDR3 nucleotides read TGTGCCAGCAGCTTTGGGACAGGGGCCGTGAACACTGAAGCTTTCTTT. Amino acids: CASSFGTGAVNTEAFF.

The rearrangement uses TRBV5-5 and TRBJ2-1, with 12 nucleotides matching TRBD2. CDR1 SGHKS and CDR2 YYEKEE come from the germline V gene (reference sequence). V was clipped by 3 bases and J by 4 bases; unmatched bases: 17. This CDR3 spans 20 amino acids. CDR3 coding DNA: TGTGCCAGCAGCTCCCTTTCCCTAGCGGGGGGGCTCTCGAAATACAATGAGCAGTTCTTC. Protein product: CASSSLSLAGGLSKYNEQFF.

The chain joins TRBV7-3 to TRBJ2-7, with TRBD2 matching over 10 bases. V lost 3 bases to trimming and J lost 4 bases; unmatched junction nucleotides: 3. The CDR3 is 14 residues long. Germline values: CDR1 SGHTA, CDR2 FQGTGA. The CDR3, as DNA: TGTGCCAGCAGCTTCAGCGGGGGGGTTTACGAGCAGTACTTC. This gives the protein CASSFSGGVYEQYF. The complete variable domain, with remaining parts taken from reference TRBV7-3 and TRBJ2-7, reads GAGVSQTPSNKVTEKGKYVELRCDPISGHTALYWYRQSLGQGPEFLIYFQGTGAADDSGLPNDRFFAVRPEGSVSTLKIQRTERGDSAVYLCASSFSGGVYEQYFGPGTRLTVT.

The chain uses TRBV5-1 and TRBJ2-5; 8 bases fit TRBD1. J was trimmed by 7 bases and V by 1 base; bases with no gene match: 15. The CDR3 covers 17 residues. Germline V CDR1 and CDR2: SGHRS, YFSETQ. The CDR3 sequence: CASSLTPTGQGWGTQYF. CDR3 DNA: TGCGCCAGCAGCTTGACCCCCACCGGACAGGGATGGGGGACCCAGTACTTC.